These 31 T cell receptor beta chains originate from one sample sequenced in a study of radiotherapy plus CTLA-4 blockade in lung cancer. The table came from immunoSEQ multiplex PCR; TCRdb's copy has only in-frame clones and leaves some out. The data show about 49,000 clones, roughly 81% seen once. Sequencing used peripheral blood, obtained from a patient treated with radiotherapy plus ipilimumab. The receptors come from a human donor with non-small cell lung cancer whose response to radiotherapy plus ipilimumab could not be evaluated.

CDR3 sequence reads: CASSSDIYSPLHF. CDR3 in DNA: TGTGCCAGCAGCTCTGACATATATTCACCCCTCCACTTT. J is TRBJ1-6 and V is TRBV5-4, with D hard to call. The CDR3 totals 13 residues. Trimming left V 3 bases short and J 8 bases short, with 9 bases between. Germline loops: CDR1 SGHNT, CDR2 YYREEE (reference sequence). Combining the CDR3 with reference TRBV5-4 and TRBJ1-6 gives the whole variable domain ETGVTQSPTHLIKTRGQQVTLRCSSQSGHNTVSWYQQALGQGPQFIFQYYREEENGRGNFPPRFSGLQFPNYSSELNVNALELDDSALYLCASSSDIYSPLHFGNGTRLTVT.

The chain joins TRBV4-1 to TRBJ2-5; TRBD2 is a possible D gene (5 bases). The tail of the sequence fits TRBJ2-7 better, so the J call may be wrong. Germline V lookup: CDR1 MGHRA, CDR2 YSYEKL. The CDR3 totals 13 residues. The CDR3: CASSPTTYHEQYF. As DNA, the CDR3 is TGCGCCAGCAGCCCGACTACGTACCACGAGCAGTACTTC.

V gene TRBV27 combines with J gene TRBJ1-5; D remains unclear. The length of the CDR3 is 14 residues. Germline assignment: CDR1 MNHEY and CDR2 SMNVEV (reference sequence). Trimming left V 5 bases short and J 6 bases short, with 14 bases between. Here the CDR3 DNA reads TGTGCCAGCAGTCCTTACGATAGTGTTCAGCCCCAGCATTTT. Amino acid sequence: CASSPYDSVQPQHF.

This CDR3 reads CASSPLVAEAFF. CDR3 nucleotides: TGTGCCAGCAGCCCCCTAGTAGCTGAAGCTTTCTTT. The genes are TRBV28 and TRBJ1-1; the D is unclear. Germline-derived CDR1 and CDR2 are MDHEN and SYDVKM. Deletions cut 6 bases from V and 6 bases from J, with 11 bases between. The CDR3 runs 12 residues.

The V and J genes are TRBV7-2 and TRBJ2-7; 7 bases line up with TRBD2. The CDR3 runs to 14 residues. Trimming at V came to 5 bases and at J to 3 bases, leaving 7 bases not matched to a gene. Germline assignment: CDR1 SGHTA and CDR2 FQGNSA. The CDR3 reads CASSPHREVYEQYF. The CDR3 region has the DNA TGTGCCAGCAGCCCCCATCGGGAGGTCTACGAGCAGTACTTC.

The J gene is TRBJ1-5, the V gene TRBV4-1, with D perhaps TRBD1 (5 bases). The ends were cut back, 0 bases at V and 6 bases at J, with 18 bases in the middle. CDR1 MGHRA and CDR2 YSYEKL come from the germline V gene. CDR3 length equals 17 residues. The CDR3 DNA sequence: TGCGCCAGCAGCCAAGAGTTTACAGGTGTAAAAAGTCAGCCCCAGCATTTT. The encoded protein is CASSQEFTGVKSQPQHF.

This chain joins TRBV4-1 and TRBJ1-3; perhaps TRBD1 as D (6 bases). Trimming shortened V by 2 bases and J by 7 bases, and 9 bases separated the two germline ends. The CDR3 runs to 13 residues. CDR1 is MGHRA, CDR2 YSYEKL, per germline. The CDR3 nucleotides read TGCGCCAGCAGCCAACTGGACAGCAACACCATATATTTT. This encodes CASSQLDSNTIYF.

V is TRBV28 and J is TRBJ2-1; TRBD1 aligns across 9 bases. With V trimmed by 6 bases and J by 6 bases, 6 bases remained unmatched. Germline values: CDR1 MDHEN, CDR2 SYDVKM. This CDR3 region has 14 residues. CDR3 coding DNA: TGTGCCAGCAGACCCGGGGACAGGGTCAATGAGCAGTTCTTC. This codes for CASRPGDRVNEQFF. The whole variable domain, filled in from reference TRBV28 and TRBJ2-1, reads DVKVTQSSRYLVKRTGEKVFLECVQDMDHENMFWYRQDPGLGLRLIYFSYDVKMKEKGDIPEGYSVSREKKERFSLILESASTNQTSMYLCASRPGDRVNEQFFGPGTRLTVL.

The chain links TRBV5-1 to TRBJ1-1; no firm D call. Germline V gives CDR1 SGHRS, CDR2 YFSETQ. V gave up 0 bases and J gave up 7 bases, with 13 bases separating them. The CDR3 is made up of 14 amino acids. The chain's CDR3 is CASSLEPSGREAFF. Here the CDR3 DNA reads TGCGCCAGCAGCTTGGAGCCCAGCGGCCGTGAAGCTTTCTTT.

This chain uses TRBV5-5 with TRBJ1-4, with D possibly matching TRBD1 (5 bases). The CDR3 length is 15 residues. Deletions cut 2 bases from V and 0 bases from J, with 8 bases between. Germline values: CDR1 SGHKS, CDR2 YYEKEE (reference sequence). The CDR3 spells CASSLSGTTNEKLFF. The CDR3 region has the DNA TGTGCCAGCAGCTTATCAGGGACAACTAATGAAAAACTGTTTTTT.

The J gene is TRBJ2-2, the V gene TRBV15, with D perhaps matching TRBD1 (6 bases). This CDR3 is 14 amino acids long. Trimming shortened V by 5 bases and J by 4 bases, and 11 bases separated the two germline ends. Germline V gene sequence: CDR1 LNHNV, CDR2 YYDKDF (reference sequence). CDR3 sequence: CATSPRGFTGELFF. CDR3 sequence (DNA): TGTGCCACCAGCCCAAGGGGGTTCACCGGGGAGCTGTTTTTT.

Regarding this clone: The germline gene is not matched at one end of the junction; a read error may be the cause. Other nucleotide sequences from this sample produce the same CDR3. V and J are TRBV9 and TRBJ1-2; D possibly corresponds to TRBD1 (6 bases). The CDR3 totals 14 residues. From germline, CDR1 is SGDLS and CDR2 YYNGEE. CDR3 in amino acids: CASSDTKGGGGYTF. CDR3 sequence (DNA): TGTGCCAGCAGCGATACTAAAGGGGGGGGCGGCTATACCTTC.

This rearrangement joins TRBV7-6 to TRBJ2-7, with TRBD1 matching 9 bases. There are 14 residues in the CDR3. J was trimmed by 3 bases and V by 1 base; bases with no gene match: 1. Germline CDR1 and CDR2: SGHVS and FNYEAQ. The CDR3 bases are TGTGCCAGCAGCTTAGGGGGACAGGGCTACGAGCAGTACTTC. Its protein product is CASSLGGQGYEQYF.

To note about this clone: The same CDR3 also results from other DNA sequences found in this sample. This chain uses TRBV6-5 with TRBJ1-5; D ambiguous. The germline CDR1 and CDR2 sequences are MNHEY and SVGAGI. V was trimmed by 6 bases and J by 5 bases, leaving 17 bases between them. CDR3 length: 15 amino acids. In nucleotides, the CDR3 is TGTGCCAGCAGCCCCACTGGAGGGTTGGATCAGCCCCAGCATTTT. As protein: CASSPTGGLDQPQHF.

CDR3 sequence reads: CASSEGQGGGRYEQYF. Here the CDR3 DNA reads TGTGCCAGCAGTGAGGGACAGGGAGGAGGACGCTACGAGCAGTACTTC. The V and J genes are TRBV2 and TRBJ2-5; 9 positions match TRBD1. TRBJ2-7 matches the DNA end more closely, so the J call is doubtful. This CDR3 comprises 16 residues. Germline V lookup: CDR1 SNHLY, CDR2 FYNNEI.

The rearrangement joins TRBV6-5 to TRBJ2-7, with 8 positions matching TRBD1. The CDR3 is 15 amino acids. Germline V gives CDR1 MNHEY, CDR2 SVGAGI. The junction had 8 bases not matched to a gene; V was cut back by 6 bases and J by 1 base. The CDR3 coding sequence is TGTGCCAGCAGGATTCATCAGGGGGCTTCCTACGAGCAGTACTTC. Translating it yields CASRIHQGASYEQYF.

The chain links TRBV2 to TRBJ1-2; 7 nucleotides match TRBD1. The V segment lost 6 bases and the J segment 4 bases; nucleotides outside the gene matches: 5. Germline V gives CDR1 SNHLY, CDR2 FYNNEI. The CDR3 sequence is 13 residues long. Written as DNA, the CDR3 is TGTGCCAGCAGGGGGTGGGACAGCTATGGCTACACCTTC. Its protein is CASRGWDSYGYTF.

This chain links TRBV28 with TRBJ2-7; tentative D call: TRBD2 (5 bases). CDR1 and CDR2 (germline): MDHEN, SYDVKM. The length of the CDR3 is 11 residues. V lost 4 bases, J lost 11 bases, and 12 bases lay in between. CDR3 region: CASSSGTAKYF. The CDR3 nucleotides read TGTGCCAGCAGTTCGGGAACGGCGAAGTACTTC.

This chain uses TRBV5-4 with TRBJ1-1; 7 bases line up with TRBD1. CDR3 size: 13 residues. CDR1 and CDR2 from the germline V gene are SGHNT and YYREEE (reference sequence). Germline trimming cut 3 bases from V and 1 base from J; bases unmatched to any gene: 0. The CDR3 region has the DNA TGTGCCAGCAGCTGGGACAGGAACACTGAAGCTTTCTTT. This sequence encodes CASSWDRNTEAFF.

This chain connects TRBV2 to TRBJ2-1; 8 nucleotides match TRBD2. This CDR3 region has 15 residues. Germline V gives CDR1 SNHLY, CDR2 FYNNEI. The V gene end was trimmed by 2 bases and the J gene end by 4 bases; junction bases not matched to a gene: 4. The CDR3 region has the DNA TGTGCCAGCAGTGAAACGACTAGCGTTTACAATGAGCAGTTCTTC. Translated: CASSETTSVYNEQFF. The full variable domain, its missing parts supplied by reference TRBV2 and TRBJ2-1, is EPEVTQTPSHQVTQMGQEVILRCVPISNHLYFYWYRQILGQKVEFLVSFYNNEISEKSEIFDDQFSVERPDGSNFTLKIRSTKLEDSAMYFCASSETTSVYNEQFFGPGTRLTVL.

The chain has TRBV19 and TRBJ2-6; 11 bases map to TRBD1. Germline CDR1 reads LNHDA; CDR2 reads SQIVND (reference sequence). V shed 6 bases, J shed 3 bases, and the junction held 7 bases outside the gene matches. This CDR3 region has 17 residues. The CDR3 is CASRDGQGAFGANVLTF. CDR3 nucleotide sequence: TGTGCCAGTAGGGATGGACAGGGGGCATTTGGGGCCAACGTCCTGACTTTC.

The chain joins TRBV5-1 to TRBJ1-6; 9 bases fit TRBD1. V was clipped by 4 bases and J by 8 bases; unmatched bases: 4. CDR1 is SGHRS, CDR2 YFSETQ, per germline. The CDR3 consists of 14 residues. CDR3 region: CASSDGQGYSPLHF. Here the CDR3 DNA reads TGCGCCAGCAGCGATGGACAGGGGTATTCACCCCTCCACTTT.

This chain links TRBV10-2 with TRBJ2-7; 9 bases are a match to TRBD2. Germline lookup yields CDR1 WSHSY and CDR2 SAAADI. This CDR3 spans 16 amino acids. The V and J ends lost 0 bases and 4 bases, in that order; junction bases with no gene match: 7. CDR3 sequence reads: CASSESLGLARYEQYF. The CDR3 DNA is TGCGCCAGCAGTGAGTCTTTAGGACTAGCGAGATACGAGCAGTACTTC.

This clone was recorded once. The V gene is TRBV27, the J gene TRBJ2-1; 14 bases agree with TRBD2. The CDR3 runs 16 residues. V shed 4 bases and J 8 bases; nucleotides not matched to a gene: 7. Per the germline V gene, CDR1 is MNHEY and CDR2 is SMNVEV (reference sequence). CDR3 amino acids: CASSSTSGRAGDEQFF. The CDR3 nucleotides are TGTGCCAGCAGTTCGACTAGCGGGAGGGCCGGCGATGAGCAGTTCTTC.

The rearrangement uses TRBV4-1 and TRBJ2-1; TRBD1 matches at 8 bases. V dropped 7 bases and J dropped 1; count of bases not matched to a gene: 3. Germline V CDR1 and CDR2: MGHRA, YSYEKL. The CDR3 runs 14 residues. The CDR3 reads CASTGQGSYNEQFF. CDR3 bases: TGCGCCAGCACTGGACAGGGTTCCTACAATGAGCAGTTCTTC.

This clone has more than one count but fewer than ten. This chain uses TRBV6-6 with TRBJ2-7; tentative D call: TRBD1 (5 bases). The germline CDR1 and CDR2 sequences are MNHNY and SVGAGI (reference sequence). The CDR3 has 15 amino acids. Trimming pared 6 bases from V and 2 bases from J, leaving 17 bases between. The CDR3 is CASRTNGAVTYEQYF. The CDR3 DNA reads as TGTGCCAGCAGAACGAATGGGGCTGTTACCTACGAGCAGTACTTC.

As regards this clone: The sample carries other DNA sequences with the same CDR3. The chain couples TRBV7-2 to TRBJ2-1; 7 bases are a match to TRBD2. Germline V gene lookup returns CDR1 SGHTA and CDR2 FQGNSA. Germline trimming cut 6 bases from V and 2 bases from J; bases unmatched to any gene: 13. The length of the CDR3 is 17 residues. DNA for the CDR3: TGTGCCAGCAGTCCCCCATTTCCTAGCGGACCCTACAATGAGCAGTTCTTC. Amino acids: CASSPPFPSGPYNEQFF.

Of note for this clone: In the same sample, other DNA sequences code for this CDR3. V is TRBV4-3 and J is TRBJ2-7, with 7 bases matching TRBD2. The CDR3 consists of 15 residues. The V gene's germline CDR1 is LGHNA and CDR2 YSLEER. After removal of 1 base from V and 0 bases from J, the junction contained 3 bases not matched to a gene. The CDR3 loop is CASSQGGGSSYEQYF. CDR3 bases: TGCGCCAGCAGCCAAGGGGGGGGAAGCTCCTACGAGCAGTACTTC.

The rearrangement uses TRBV30 and TRBJ2-7; 16 nucleotides match TRBD2. V gave up 5 bases and J gave up 4 bases; unmatched junction bases: 5. The CDR3 is made up of 15 amino acids. CDR1 is GTSNPN and CDR2 is SVGIG in the germline V gene (reference sequence). This CDR3 is CAWAPGLAGGYEQYF. CDR3 nucleotide sequence: TGTGCCTGGGCCCCGGGACTAGCGGGAGGGTACGAGCAGTACTTC.

V gene TRBV5-1 combines with J gene TRBJ1-2, with D unclear. Germline V CDR1 and CDR2: SGHRS, YFSETQ. The ends were cut back, 1 base at V and 3 bases at J, with 7 bases in the middle. This CDR3 comprises 13 residues. The CDR3 coding sequence is TGCGCCAGCAGCTTGAGAACAGACTATGGCTACACCTTC. Its protein product is CASSLRTDYGYTF.

This chain uses TRBV5-1 with TRBJ2-2; possibly TRBD2 for D (6 bases). Trimming shortened V by 4 bases and J by 4 bases, and 11 bases separated the two germline ends. CDR3 size: 14 residues. The V gene's germline CDR1 is SGHRS and CDR2 YFSETQ. CDR3 in DNA: TGCGCCAGCAGCACCTTGGGGGGCACCGGGGAGCTGTTTTTT. Translating gives CASSTLGGTGELFF.